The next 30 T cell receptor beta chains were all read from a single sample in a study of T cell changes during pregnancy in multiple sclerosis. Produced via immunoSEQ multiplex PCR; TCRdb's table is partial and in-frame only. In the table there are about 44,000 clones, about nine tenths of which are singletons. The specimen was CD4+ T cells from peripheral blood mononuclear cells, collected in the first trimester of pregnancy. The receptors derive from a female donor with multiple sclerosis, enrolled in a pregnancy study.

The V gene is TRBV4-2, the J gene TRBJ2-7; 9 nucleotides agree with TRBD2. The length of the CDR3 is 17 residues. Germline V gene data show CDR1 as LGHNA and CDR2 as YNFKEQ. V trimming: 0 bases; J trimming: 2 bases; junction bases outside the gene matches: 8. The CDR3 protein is CASSQDTGTSPAYEQYF. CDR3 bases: TGTGCCAGCAGCCAAGATACCGGGACTAGCCCTGCCTACGAGCAGTACTTC.

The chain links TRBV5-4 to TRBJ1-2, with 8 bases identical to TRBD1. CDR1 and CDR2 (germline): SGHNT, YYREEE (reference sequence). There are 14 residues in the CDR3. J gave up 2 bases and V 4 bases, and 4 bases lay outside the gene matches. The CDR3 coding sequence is TGTGCCAGCAGCCTCGACAGGGGAAACTATGGCTACACCTTC. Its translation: CASSLDRGNYGYTF.

In DNA, the CDR3 is TGTGCCAGCTTCGACTATGGCTACACCTTC. Its protein product is CASFDYGYTF. The rearrangement links TRBV19 to TRBJ1-2; no clear D. Germline assignment: CDR1 LNHDA and CDR2 SQIVND (reference sequence). With 9 bases removed from V and 3 bases from J, the gap between germline ends came to 5 bases. The CDR3 is made up of 10 amino acids.

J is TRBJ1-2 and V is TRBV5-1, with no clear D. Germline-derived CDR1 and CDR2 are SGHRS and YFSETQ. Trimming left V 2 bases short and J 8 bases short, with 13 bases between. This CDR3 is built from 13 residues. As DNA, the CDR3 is TGCGCCAGCAGCTTCCCCTGGGGAGGAGGCTACACCTTC. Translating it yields CASSFPWGGGYTF. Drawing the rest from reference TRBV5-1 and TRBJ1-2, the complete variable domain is KAGVTQTPRYLIKTRGQQVTLSCSPISGHRSVSWYQQTPGQGLQFLFEYFSETQRNKGNFPGRFSGRQFSNSRSEMNVSTLELGDSALYLCASSFPWGGGYTFGSGTRLTVV.

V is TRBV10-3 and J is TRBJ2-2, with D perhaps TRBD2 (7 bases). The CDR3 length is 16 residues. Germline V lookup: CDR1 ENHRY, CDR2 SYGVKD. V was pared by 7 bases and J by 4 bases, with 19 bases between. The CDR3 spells CAITKGEGLRTGELFF. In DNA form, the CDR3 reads TGTGCCATCACCAAGGGGGAGGGGCTGCGCACCGGGGAGCTGTTTTTT.

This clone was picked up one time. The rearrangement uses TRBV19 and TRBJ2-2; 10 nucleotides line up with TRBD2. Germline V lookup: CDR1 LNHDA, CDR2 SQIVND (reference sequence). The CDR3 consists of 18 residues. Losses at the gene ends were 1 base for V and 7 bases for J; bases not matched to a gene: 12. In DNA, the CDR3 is TGTGCCAGTAGTATAGTAAAAGCGGGAGGGCGAATGGGCGGGGAGCTGTTTTTT. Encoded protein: CASSIVKAGGRMGGELFF.

The CDR3 DNA follows: TGTGCCAGCAGCCCGGTATCGAACAGTGATACTGAAGCTTTCTTT. It encodes CASSPVSNSDTEAFF. The V gene is TRBV9, the J gene TRBJ1-1, with D unclear. The V gene's germline CDR1 is SGDLS and CDR2 YYNGEE. This CDR3 has 15 residues. V was cut by 4 bases and J by 5 bases, with 18 bases left in between.

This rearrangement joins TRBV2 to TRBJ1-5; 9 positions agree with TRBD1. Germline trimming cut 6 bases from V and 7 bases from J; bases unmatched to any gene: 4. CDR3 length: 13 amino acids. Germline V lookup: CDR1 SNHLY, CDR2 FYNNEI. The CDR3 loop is CASRPGTGQPQHF. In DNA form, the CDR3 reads TGTGCCAGCAGACCGGGGACAGGGCAGCCCCAGCATTTT.

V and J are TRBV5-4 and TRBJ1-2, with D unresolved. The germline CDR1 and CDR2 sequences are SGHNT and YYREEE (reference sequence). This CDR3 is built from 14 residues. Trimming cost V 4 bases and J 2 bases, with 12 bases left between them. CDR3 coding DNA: TGTGCCAGCAGCCCGTTGACGGGGAACTATGGCTACACCTTC. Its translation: CASSPLTGNYGYTF.

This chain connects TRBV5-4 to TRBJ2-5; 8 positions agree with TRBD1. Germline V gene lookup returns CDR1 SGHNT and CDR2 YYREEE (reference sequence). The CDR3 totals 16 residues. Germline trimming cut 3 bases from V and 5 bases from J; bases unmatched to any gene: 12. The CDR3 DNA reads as TGTGCCAGCAGCTGGGGTGCCGGGACAGGAGGGGAGACCCAGTACTTC. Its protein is CASSWGAGTGGETQYF.

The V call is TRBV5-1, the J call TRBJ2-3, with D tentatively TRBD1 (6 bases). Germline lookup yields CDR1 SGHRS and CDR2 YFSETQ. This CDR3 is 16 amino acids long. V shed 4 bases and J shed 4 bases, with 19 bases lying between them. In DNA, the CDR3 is TGCGCCAGCAGCCTATCAGGGGTTGGTTTAGCAGATACGCAGTATTTT. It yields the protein CASSLSGVGLADTQYF.

The chain's CDR3 is CASSYVGTGYNEQFF. CDR3 in DNA: TGTGCCAGCAGTTACGTCGGGACAGGATACAATGAGCAGTTCTTC. This chain links TRBV6-5 with TRBJ2-1; 8 bases are a match to TRBD1. CDR3 length: 15 amino acids. Germline-derived CDR1 and CDR2 are MNHEY and SVGAGI. The ends lost 2 bases at V and 4 bases at J; junction bases unmatched: 4.

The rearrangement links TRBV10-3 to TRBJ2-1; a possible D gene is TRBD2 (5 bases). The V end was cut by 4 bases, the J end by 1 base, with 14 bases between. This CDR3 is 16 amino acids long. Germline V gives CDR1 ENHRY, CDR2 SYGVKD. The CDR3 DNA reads TGTGCCATCAGTGGGGATGAGGGAGCGTCCTACAATGAGCAGTTCTTC. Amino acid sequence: CAISGDEGASYNEQFF.

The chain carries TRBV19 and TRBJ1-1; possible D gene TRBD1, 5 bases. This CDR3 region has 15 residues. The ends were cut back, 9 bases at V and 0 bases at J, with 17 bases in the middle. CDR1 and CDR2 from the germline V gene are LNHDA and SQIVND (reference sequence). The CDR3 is CASRGLDILNTEAFF. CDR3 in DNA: TGTGCCAGCCGGGGGTTGGACATCTTGAACACTGAAGCTTTCTTT.

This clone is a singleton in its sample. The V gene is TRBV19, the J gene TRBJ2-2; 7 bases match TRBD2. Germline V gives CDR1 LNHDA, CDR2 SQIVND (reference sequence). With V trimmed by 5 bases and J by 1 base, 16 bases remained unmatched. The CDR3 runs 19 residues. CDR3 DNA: TGTGCCAGTAGTTCTTCTGGCCAGGCTAGCGGACAGAACACCGGGGAGCTGTTTTTT. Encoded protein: CASSSSGQASGQNTGELFF.

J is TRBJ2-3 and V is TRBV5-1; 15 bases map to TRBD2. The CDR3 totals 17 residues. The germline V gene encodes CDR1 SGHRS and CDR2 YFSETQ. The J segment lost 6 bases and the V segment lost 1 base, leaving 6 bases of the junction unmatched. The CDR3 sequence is CASSLQGLAGGGDTQYF. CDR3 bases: TGCGCCAGCAGCTTGCAGGGACTAGCGGGAGGAGGTGATACGCAGTATTTT.

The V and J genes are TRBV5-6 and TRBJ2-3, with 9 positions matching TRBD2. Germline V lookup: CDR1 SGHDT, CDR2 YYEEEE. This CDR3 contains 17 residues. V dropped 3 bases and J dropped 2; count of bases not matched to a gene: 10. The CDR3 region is CASSSYKTSGNTDTQYF. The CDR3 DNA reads TGTGCCAGCAGCTCCTACAAGACTAGCGGAAACACAGATACGCAGTATTTT.

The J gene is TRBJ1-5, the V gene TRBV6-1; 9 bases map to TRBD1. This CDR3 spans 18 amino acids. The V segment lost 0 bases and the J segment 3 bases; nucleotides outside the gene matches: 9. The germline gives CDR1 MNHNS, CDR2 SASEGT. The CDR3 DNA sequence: TGTGCCAGCAGTGAAGCGCTTCAGACAGGGGGTTCCAATCAGCCCCAGCATTTT. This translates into CASSEALQTGGSNQPQHF.

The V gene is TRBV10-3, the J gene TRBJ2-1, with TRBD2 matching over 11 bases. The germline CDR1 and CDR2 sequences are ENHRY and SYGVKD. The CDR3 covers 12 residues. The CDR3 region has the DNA TGTGGGACTAGCGGGCCCAACAATGAGCAGTTCTTC. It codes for CGTSGPNNEQFF.

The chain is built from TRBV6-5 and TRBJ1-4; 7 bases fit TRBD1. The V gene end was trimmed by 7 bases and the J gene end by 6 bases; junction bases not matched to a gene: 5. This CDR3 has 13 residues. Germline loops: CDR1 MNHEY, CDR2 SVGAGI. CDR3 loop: CASNGQVDEKLFF. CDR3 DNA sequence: TGTGCCAGCAATGGACAGGTGGATGAAAAACTGTTTTTT.

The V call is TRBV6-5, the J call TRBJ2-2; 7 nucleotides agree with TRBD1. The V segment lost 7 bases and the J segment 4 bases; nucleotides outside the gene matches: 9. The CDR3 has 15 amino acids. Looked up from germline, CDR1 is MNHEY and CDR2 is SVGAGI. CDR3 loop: CASTFDRVATGELFF. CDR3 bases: TGTGCCAGCACCTTCGACAGGGTTGCCACCGGGGAGCTGTTTTTT.

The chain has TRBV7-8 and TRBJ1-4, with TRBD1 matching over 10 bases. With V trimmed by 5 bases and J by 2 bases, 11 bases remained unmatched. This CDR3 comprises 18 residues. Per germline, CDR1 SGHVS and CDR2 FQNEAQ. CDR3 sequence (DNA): TGTGCCAGCAGCCCGAGACAGGGGGCTCTGGCGACTAATGAAAAACTGTTTTTT. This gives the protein CASSPRQGALATNEKLFF.

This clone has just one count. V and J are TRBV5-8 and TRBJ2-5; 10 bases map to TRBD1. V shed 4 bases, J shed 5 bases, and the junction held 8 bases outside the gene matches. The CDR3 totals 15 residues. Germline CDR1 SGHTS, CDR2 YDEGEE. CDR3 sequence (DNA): TGTGCCAGCAGCCCCGGGAGACAGGGGGCGGAGACCCAGTACTTC. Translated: CASSPGRQGAETQYF.

CDR3 in DNA: TGTGCAAGTATTCTTCGTCTGGTGCGGCGGGAACGCAATGAGCAGTTCTTC. This codes for CASILRLVRRERNEQFF. J is TRBJ2-1 and V is TRBV12-2; TRBD2 was called by the table and not checked on the DNA. TRBV12-2 is tagged as a pseudogene. This CDR3 contains 17 residues.

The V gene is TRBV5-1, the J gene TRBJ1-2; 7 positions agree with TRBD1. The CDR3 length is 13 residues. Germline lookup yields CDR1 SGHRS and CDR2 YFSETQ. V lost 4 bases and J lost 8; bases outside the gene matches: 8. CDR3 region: CASSKGQLVGYTF. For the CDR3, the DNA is TGCGCCAGCAGCAAGGGACAGTTGGTCGGCTACACCTTC.

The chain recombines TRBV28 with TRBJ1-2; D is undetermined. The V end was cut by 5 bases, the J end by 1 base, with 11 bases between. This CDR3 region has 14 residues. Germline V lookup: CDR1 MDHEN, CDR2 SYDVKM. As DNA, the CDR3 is TGTGCCAGCAGTCCCCCACGAGGTAACTATGGCTACACCTTC. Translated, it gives CASSPPRGNYGYTF.

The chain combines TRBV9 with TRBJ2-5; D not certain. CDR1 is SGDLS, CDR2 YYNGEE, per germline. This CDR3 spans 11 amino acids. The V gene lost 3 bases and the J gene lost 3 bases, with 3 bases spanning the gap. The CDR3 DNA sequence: TGTGCCAGCAGCGCTGAAGAGACCCAGTACTTC. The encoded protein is CASSAEETQYF.

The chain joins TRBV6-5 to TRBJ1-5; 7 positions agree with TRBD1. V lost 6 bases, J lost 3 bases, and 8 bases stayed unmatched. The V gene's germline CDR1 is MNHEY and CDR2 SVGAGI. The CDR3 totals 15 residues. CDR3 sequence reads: CASSPETGFNQPQHF. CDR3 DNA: TGTGCCAGCAGCCCGGAGACAGGGTTCAATCAGCCCCAGCATTTT.

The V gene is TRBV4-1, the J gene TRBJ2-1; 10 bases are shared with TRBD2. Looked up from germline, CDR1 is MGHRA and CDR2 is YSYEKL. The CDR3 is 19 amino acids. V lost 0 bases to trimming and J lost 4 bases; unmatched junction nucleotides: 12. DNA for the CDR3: TGCGCCAGCAGCCAAGAATTAAGGACTTCGGGACTAGCGTACAATGAGCAGTTCTTC. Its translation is CASSQELRTSGLAYNEQFF.

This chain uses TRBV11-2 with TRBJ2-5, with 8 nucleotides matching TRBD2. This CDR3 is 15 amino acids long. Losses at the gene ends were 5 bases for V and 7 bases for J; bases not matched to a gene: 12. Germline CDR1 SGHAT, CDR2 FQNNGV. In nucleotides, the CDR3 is TGTGCCAGCAGCCCCGCAGCGGGAGTCTTTGGGACCCAGTACTTC. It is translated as CASSPAAGVFGTQYF. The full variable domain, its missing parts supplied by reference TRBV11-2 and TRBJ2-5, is EAGVAQSPRYKIIEKRQSVAFWCNPISGHATLYWYQQILGQGPKLLIQFQNNGVVDDSQLPKDRFSAERLKGVDSTLKIQPAKLEDSAVYLCASSPAAGVFGTQYFGPGTRLLVL.